The clone carrying this TCR beta chain was picked up a small number of times. Its antigen remains unidentified. This entry is derived from a study of post-analysis software for immune sequencing data. In the study overall: Included among the disease courses, which were recorded for the cohort, were relapsing-remitting, secondary progressive and progressive-relapsing multiple sclerosis. Study results and caveats: For normalized Chao1 diversity, multiple sclerosis patients scored significantly lower than controls did. The five TRBV segments detected at higher frequency in patients than in controls included TRBV5-6, TRBV5-1 and TRBV20-1. Samples prepared in the same batch strongly co-clustered by F measure.

Germline CDR1 ENHRY, CDR2 SYGVKD. V shed 8 bases, J shed 5 bases, and the junction held 14 bases outside the gene matches. The CDR3 length is 15 residues. Sequencing libraries made from TCR beta cDNA carried unique molecular identifiers. Starting from approximately 1 to 10 million T cells, the study yielded 460,000 or so cDNA molecules. TCRdb re-derived calls from the PCR reads in MiXCR, one entry per CDR3 protein. The repertoire consists of hundreds of thousands of distinct CDR3 sequences, with more than 50% occurring once and the leading ten covering approximately 10%. The specimen was blood. This clonotype was obtained from a girl aged 2 to 9 with multiple sclerosis. V and J are TRBV10-3 and TRBJ2-7, with 8 bases matching TRBD2. The CDR3 region is CAIGGREVPHNEQYF. The CDR3 DNA follows: TGTGCCATCGGAGGGCGGGAGGTCCCTCACAACGAGCAGTACTTC.